This TCR beta chain was obtained from a study of cytomegalovirus exposure and HLA in healthy donors. This CDR3 comprises 17 residues. Trimming removed 2 bases from V and 0 bases from J; junction bases left unmatched: 4. This clone was picked up a small number of times. Its antigen is currently unknown. PCR was performed using 60 Vbeta and 13 Jbeta primers. Data came from immunoSEQ multiplex PCR; TCRdb stores just in-frame clones and leaves some out. The sample comprises 75,000 to 100,000 clones, about 82% of which are singletons, and about 7.9% rests with the top ten. Overall study findings and caveats: The classifier reportedly diagnosed cytomegalovirus status with high specificity and sensitivity.

The sequenced sample was PBMCs. The rearrangement joins TRBV5-3 to TRBJ1-4, with TRBD1 matching over 10 bases. TRBV5-3 is flagged as an ORF with uncertain function. The TCR originated in a young man in good health and CMV-seronegative. This CDR3 reads CARSFRDRGATNEKLFF. DNA for the CDR3: TGTGCCAGAAGCTTCCGGGACAGGGGCGCAACTAATGAAAAACTGTTTTTT.